The T cell receptor (beta chain) described here comes from a study of blood T cell repertoires in COVID-19. Looked up from germline, CDR1 is MNHEY and CDR2 is SMNVEV (reference sequence). CDR3 length: 15 amino acids. V lost 5 bases, J lost 4 bases, and 9 bases stayed unmatched. Study processing details: Reference gene primer amplification in the assay estimated nucleated cell counts. Generated by immunoSEQ multiplex PCR, the TCRdb table keeps only in-frame clones and is missing some. The V and J calls and clone size were taken over from that table, and D and trimming were inferred from the DNA. The data show around 230,000 clones, with about nine tenths seen just once and about a tenth held by the top ten. Enrolled through a virtual design, the participants were between 18 and 89 years of age and came from about two dozen US areas.

V gene TRBV27 combines with J gene TRBJ2-7, with TRBD2 identical over 9 bases. This TCR came from a man between 18 and 29 years old with acute COVID-19. Sequenced input: PBMCs or T cells enriched from blood (not recorded which). In nucleotides, the CDR3 is TGTGCCAGCAGTCCAACTAGCGGGTACAAATACGAGCAGTACTTC. Protein: CASSPTSGYKYEQYF.